This entry lists 5 T cell receptor beta chains sequenced from one sample in a study of long-term antiretroviral therapy in people with HIV. Survey-level resolution applied to immunoSEQ assay v3.0. Here immunoSEQ multiplex PCR was the method, and the copy in TCRdb shows in-frame clones only, minus some. The sample carries about 13,000 clones, 80% recorded once. The sequencing used unsorted PBMCs, collected 3.2 years before starting antiretroviral therapy. The receptors come from a man between 40 and 49 years old with HIV.

The chain is built from TRBV9 and TRBJ1-3; TRBD1 aligns across 10 bases. The CDR3 runs to 17 residues. Germline V gene data show CDR1 as SGDLS and CDR2 as YYNGEE. After removal of 0 bases from V and 0 bases from J, the junction contained 3 bases not matched to a gene. The CDR3 protein is CASSVAGQGSSGNTIYF. The CDR3 region has the DNA TGTGCCAGCAGCGTAGCGGGACAGGGGAGCTCTGGAAACACCATATATTTT.

The chain has TRBV7-8 and TRBJ1-1; D is unresolved. The V gene's germline CDR1 is SGHVS and CDR2 FQNEAQ. The ends were cut back, 5 bases at V and 0 bases at J, with 10 bases in the middle. CDR3 length equals 14 residues. The CDR3 sequence is CASSLQVVNTEAFF. CDR3 sequence (DNA): TGTGCCAGCAGCCTCCAGGTTGTGAACACTGAAGCTTTCTTT.

This clone came up a few times. The chain joins TRBV7-2 to TRBJ1-3; 9 bases align to TRBD1. Germline loops: CDR1 SGHTA, CDR2 FQGNSA. Trimming removed 5 bases from V and 5 bases from J; junction bases left unmatched: 7. The CDR3 runs 15 residues. The CDR3 DNA is TGTGCCAGCAGCCCCACGGGACAGGGAAGAAACACCATATATTTT. It encodes CASSPTGQGRNTIYF.

Concerning this clone itself: The junction does not match germline at one end; this may be a read error. The V gene is TRBV7-9, the J gene TRBJ2-2; D not resolved. The CDR3 has 13 amino acids. Germline V gene sequence: CDR1 SEHNR, CDR2 FQNEAQ (reference sequence). CDR3 nucleotide sequence: TGTGCCAGCAGCTTCCCAAACACCGAGGAGCTGTTTTTT. Amino acid sequence: CASSFPNTEELFF.

The chain recombines TRBV7-3 with TRBJ2-7; the match to TRBD2 covers 8 bases. The CDR3 is 15 residues long. V trimming: 1 base; J trimming: 5 bases; junction bases outside the gene matches: 7. Germline CDR1 and CDR2: SGHTA and FQGTGA. CDR3 residues: CASSLKPGLANEQYF. The CDR3 coding sequence is TGTGCCAGCAGCTTAAAACCCGGACTAGCCAACGAGCAGTACTTC.